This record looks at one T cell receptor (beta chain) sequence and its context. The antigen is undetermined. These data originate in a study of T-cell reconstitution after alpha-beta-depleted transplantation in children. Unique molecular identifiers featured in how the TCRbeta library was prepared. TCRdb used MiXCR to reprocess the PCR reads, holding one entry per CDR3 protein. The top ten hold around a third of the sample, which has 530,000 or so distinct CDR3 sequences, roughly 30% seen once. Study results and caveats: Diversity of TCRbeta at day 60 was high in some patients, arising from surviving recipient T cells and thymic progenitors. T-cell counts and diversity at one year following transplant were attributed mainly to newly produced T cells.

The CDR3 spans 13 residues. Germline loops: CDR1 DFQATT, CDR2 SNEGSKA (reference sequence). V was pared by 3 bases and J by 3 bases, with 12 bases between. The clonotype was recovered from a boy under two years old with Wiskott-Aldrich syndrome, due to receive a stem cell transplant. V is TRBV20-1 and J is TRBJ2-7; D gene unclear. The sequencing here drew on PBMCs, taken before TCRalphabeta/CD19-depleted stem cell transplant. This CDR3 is CSASTLPHYEQYF. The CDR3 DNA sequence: TGCAGTGCTAGTACCTTACCCCACTACGAGCAGTACTTC.